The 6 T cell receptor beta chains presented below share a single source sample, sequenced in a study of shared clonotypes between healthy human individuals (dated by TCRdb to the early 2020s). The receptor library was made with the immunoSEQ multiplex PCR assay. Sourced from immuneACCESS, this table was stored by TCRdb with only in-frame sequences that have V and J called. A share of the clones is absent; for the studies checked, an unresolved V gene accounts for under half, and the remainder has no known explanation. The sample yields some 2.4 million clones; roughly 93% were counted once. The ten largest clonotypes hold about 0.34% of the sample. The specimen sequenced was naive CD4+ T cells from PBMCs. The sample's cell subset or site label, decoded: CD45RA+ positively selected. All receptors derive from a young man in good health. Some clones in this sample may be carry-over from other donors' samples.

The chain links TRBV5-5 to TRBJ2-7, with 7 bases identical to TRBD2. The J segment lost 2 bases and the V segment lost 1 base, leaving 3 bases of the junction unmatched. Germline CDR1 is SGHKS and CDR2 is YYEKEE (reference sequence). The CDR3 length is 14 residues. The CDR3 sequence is CASSLMGGTYEQYF. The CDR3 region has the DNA TGTGCCAGCAGCTTGATGGGGGGGACCTACGAGCAGTACTTC.

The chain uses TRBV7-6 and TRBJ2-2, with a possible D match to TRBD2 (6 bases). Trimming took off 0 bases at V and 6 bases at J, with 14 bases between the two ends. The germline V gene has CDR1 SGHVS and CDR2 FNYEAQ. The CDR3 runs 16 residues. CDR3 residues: CASSLAGGPAAGELFF. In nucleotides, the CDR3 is TGTGCCAGCAGCTTAGCTGGAGGGCCCGCCGCCGGGGAGCTGTTTTTT.

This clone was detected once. CDR3 in amino acids: CASNSEPQETQYF. The CDR3 nucleotides are TGTGCCAGCAACAGTGAGCCGCAAGAGACCCAGTACTTC. The chain employs TRBV28 and TRBJ2-5; no definite D call. Germline V gives CDR1 MDHEN, CDR2 SYDVKM. The CDR3 consists of 13 residues. V gave up 7 bases and J gave up 2 bases, with 11 bases separating them. The variable domain in full, with the rest retrieved from reference TRBV28 and TRBJ2-5, is DVKVTQSSRYLVKRTGEKVFLECVQDMDHENMFWYRQDPGLGLRLIYFSYDVKMKEKGDIPEGYSVSREKKERFSLILESASTNQTSMYLCASNSEPQETQYFGPGTRLLVL.

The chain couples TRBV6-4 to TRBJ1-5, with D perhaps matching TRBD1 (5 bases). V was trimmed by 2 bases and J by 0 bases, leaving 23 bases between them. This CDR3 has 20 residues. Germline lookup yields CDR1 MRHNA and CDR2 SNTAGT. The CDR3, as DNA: TGTGCCAGCAGTGACGGGTGGTGGGACGTTAGCCCCTATAGCAATCAGCCCCAGCATTTT. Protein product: CASSDGWWDVSPYSNQPQHF.

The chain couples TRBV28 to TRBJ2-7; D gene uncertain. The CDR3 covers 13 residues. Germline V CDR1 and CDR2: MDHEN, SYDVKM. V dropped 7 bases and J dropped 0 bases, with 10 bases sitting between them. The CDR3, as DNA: TGTGCCAGCATGAAAGGGCCCTCCTACGAGCAGTACTTC. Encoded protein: CASMKGPSYEQYF.

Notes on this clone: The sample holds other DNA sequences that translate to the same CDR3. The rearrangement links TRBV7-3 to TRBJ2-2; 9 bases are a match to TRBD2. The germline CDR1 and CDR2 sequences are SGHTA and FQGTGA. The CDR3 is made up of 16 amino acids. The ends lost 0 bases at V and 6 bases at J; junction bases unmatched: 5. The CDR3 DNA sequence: TGTGCCAGCAGCTTAACTGGCGGGAGGGCCGCCGGGGAGCTGTTTTTT. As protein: CASSLTGGRAAGELFF.